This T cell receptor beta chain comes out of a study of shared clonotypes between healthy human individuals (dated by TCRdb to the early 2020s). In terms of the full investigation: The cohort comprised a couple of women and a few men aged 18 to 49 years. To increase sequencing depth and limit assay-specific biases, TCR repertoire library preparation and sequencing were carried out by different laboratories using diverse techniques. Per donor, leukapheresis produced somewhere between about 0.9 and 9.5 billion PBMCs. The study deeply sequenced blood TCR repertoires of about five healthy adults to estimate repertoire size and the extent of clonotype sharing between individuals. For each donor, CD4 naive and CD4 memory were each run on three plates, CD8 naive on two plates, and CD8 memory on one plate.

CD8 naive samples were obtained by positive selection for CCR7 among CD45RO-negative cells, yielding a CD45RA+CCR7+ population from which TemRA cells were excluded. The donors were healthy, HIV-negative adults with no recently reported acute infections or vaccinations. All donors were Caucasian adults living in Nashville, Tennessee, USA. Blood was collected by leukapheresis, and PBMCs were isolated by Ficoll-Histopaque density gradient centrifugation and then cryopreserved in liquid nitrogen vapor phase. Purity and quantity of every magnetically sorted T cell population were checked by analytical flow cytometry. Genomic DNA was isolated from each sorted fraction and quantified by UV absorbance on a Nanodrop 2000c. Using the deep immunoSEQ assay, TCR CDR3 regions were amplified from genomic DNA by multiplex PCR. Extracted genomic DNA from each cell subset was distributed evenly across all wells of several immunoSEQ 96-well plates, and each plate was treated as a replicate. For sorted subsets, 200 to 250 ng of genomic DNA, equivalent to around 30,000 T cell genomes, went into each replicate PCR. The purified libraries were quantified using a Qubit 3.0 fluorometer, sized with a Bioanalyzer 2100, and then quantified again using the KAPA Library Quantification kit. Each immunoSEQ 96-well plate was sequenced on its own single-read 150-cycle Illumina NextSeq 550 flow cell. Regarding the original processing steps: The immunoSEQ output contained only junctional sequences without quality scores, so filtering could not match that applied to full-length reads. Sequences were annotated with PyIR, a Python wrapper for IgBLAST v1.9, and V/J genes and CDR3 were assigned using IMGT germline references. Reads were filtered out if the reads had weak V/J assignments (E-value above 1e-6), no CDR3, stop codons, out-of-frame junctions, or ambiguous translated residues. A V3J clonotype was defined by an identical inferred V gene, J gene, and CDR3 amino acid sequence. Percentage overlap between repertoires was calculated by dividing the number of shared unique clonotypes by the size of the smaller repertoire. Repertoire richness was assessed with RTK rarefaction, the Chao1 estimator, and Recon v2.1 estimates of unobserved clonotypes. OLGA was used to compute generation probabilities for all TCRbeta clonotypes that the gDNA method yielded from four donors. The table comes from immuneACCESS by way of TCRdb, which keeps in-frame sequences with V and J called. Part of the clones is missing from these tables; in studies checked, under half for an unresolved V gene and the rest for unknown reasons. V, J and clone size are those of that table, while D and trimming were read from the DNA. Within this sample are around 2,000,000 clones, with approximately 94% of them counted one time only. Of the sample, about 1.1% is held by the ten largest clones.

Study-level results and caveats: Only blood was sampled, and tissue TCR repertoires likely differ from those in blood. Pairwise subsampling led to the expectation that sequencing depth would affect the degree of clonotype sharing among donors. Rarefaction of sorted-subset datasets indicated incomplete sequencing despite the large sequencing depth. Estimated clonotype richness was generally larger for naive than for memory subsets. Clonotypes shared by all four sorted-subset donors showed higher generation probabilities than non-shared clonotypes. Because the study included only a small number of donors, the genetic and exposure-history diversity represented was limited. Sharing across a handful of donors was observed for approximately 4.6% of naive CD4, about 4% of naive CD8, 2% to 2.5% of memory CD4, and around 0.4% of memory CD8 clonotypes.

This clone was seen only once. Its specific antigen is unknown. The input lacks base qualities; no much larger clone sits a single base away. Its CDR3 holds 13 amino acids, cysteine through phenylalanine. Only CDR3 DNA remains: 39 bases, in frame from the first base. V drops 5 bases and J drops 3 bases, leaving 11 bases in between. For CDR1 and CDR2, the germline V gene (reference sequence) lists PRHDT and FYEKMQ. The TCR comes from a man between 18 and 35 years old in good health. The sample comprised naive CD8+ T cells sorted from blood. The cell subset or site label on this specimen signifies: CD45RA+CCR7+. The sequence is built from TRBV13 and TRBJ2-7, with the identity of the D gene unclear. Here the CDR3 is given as CASSLTPVYEQYF. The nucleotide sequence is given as TGTGCCAGCAGCCTAACTCCTGTCTACGAGCAGTACTTC.